This T cell receptor (beta chain) was profiled in a study of T-cell reconstitution after alpha-beta-depleted transplantation in children. The study's findings and limits: In patients about two months after transplant, alpha-beta T cells reportedly arose from several hundred expanded graft clones. The main origin of T-cell counts and diversity one year after transplant was newly produced T cells. The high TCRbeta diversity at day 60 in some patients came from surviving recipient T cells and thymic progenitors.

The TCRbeta library was prepared with unique molecular identifiers. Using its own MiXCR run on the PCR reads, TCRdb lists one record per CDR3 protein. The sample shows around 700,000 distinct CDR3 sequences, 13% of them seen only once. This clonotype was observed a few times. Antigen unknown. CDR3 length: 14 amino acids. Trimming took off 3 bases at V and 3 bases at J, with 8 bases between the two ends. Germline lookup yields CDR1 KGHSH and CDR2 LQKENI. This receptor was obtained from a girl aged 2-10 years with congenital amegakaryocytic thrombocytopenia, due to receive a stem cell transplant. Material: PBMCs, obtained before TCRalphabeta/CD19-depleted stem cell transplant. The chain has TRBV18 and TRBJ1-4; tentative D call: TRBD1 (6 bases). CDR3 DNA sequence: TGTGCCAGCTCACCGGGGGCGGCTAATGAAAAACTGTTTTTT. It yields the protein CASSPGAANEKLFF. The full variable domain, with the rest looked up from reference TRBV18 and TRBJ1-4, is NAGVMQNPRHLVRRRGQEARLRCSPMKGHSHVYWYRQLPEEGLKFMVYLQKENIIDESGMPKERFSAEFPKEGPSILRIQQVVRGDSAAYFCASSPGAANEKLFFGSGTQLSVL.